This record covers a single T cell receptor (beta chain). This table comes from immunoSEQ multiplex PCR, and its TCRdb copy is limited to in-frame clones, with some not included. The sample shows about 500,000 clones, around 78% of them seen only once. Germline values: CDR1 MNHEY, CDR2 SVGAGI. CDR3 length: 16 amino acids. The J segment lost 3 bases and the V segment lost 4 bases, leaving 8 bases of the junction unmatched. The data derive from a study of shared T cell receptors in the human thymus. This same sample was also part of a study on human thymus T cells. That investigation notes: Resections from corrective heart surgery supplied the thymus tissue.

Sequencing input: thymocytes. The chain links TRBV6-5 to TRBJ2-3; 9 positions match TRBD2. The sequence was obtained from a boy under two years old with a congenital heart defect. As DNA, the CDR3 is TGTGCCAGCAGTTCCGGTAGCGGGAGTAGTACAGATACGCAGTATTTT. This translates into CASSSGSGSSTDTQYF.